The clone carrying this TCR beta chain was counted only a few times. The antigen remains unidentified. TCRdb used MiXCR to reprocess the 5' RACE reads, holding one entry per CDR3 protein. The profile covers 200,000 to 250,000 distinct CDR3 sequences, with about 16% appearing a single time and 3.5% taken by the ten largest. This specimen comes from a study of T-cell memory formation after mild COVID-19. General observations from the study: A second wave expanding day 15 to 37 was CD4+-biased; contracting clones were balanced.

Per germline, CDR1 SGHRS and CDR2 YFSETQ. Trimming took off 5 bases at V and 8 bases at J, with 17 bases between the two ends. The CDR3 length is 13 residues. This receptor was taken from a man between 18 and 35 years old who had mild COVID-19 (a few samples of this study predate the infection). Cell type and time point are not known. Source material: PBMCs or a T cell subset sorted from them (not recorded which). This chain joins TRBV5-1 and TRBJ2-7; possibly TRBD1 or TRBD2 for D (6 bases each). For the CDR3, the DNA is TGCGCCAGCAGTCGACTAGGGGGGAGAAAGCAGTACTTC. Translated: CASSRLGGRKQYF.